This TCR beta chain was captured by sequencing in a study of blood T cells in healthy people across ages. Study-level information: There was about one barcoded beta molecule captured by template switching per two T cells. Study-level findings and limits: Naive T cell percentage and TCR beta diversity correlated strongly.

Between the trimmed V and J ends, which lost 0 bases and 3 bases, there was a span of 16 bases. Germline assignment: CDR1 SGHRS and CDR2 YFSETQ. This CDR3 contains 16 residues. The study isolated at least 6.5 million PBMCs from each sample. As regards this clonotype: The antigen is unknown.

Sample-barcoded 5' priming and a J-beta primer mix drove a second PCR of roughly 7 to 11 cycles. A template-switch adaptor with 12 random nucleotides tagged each cDNA molecule. TCRdb used MiXCR to reprocess the 5' RACE reads, holding one entry per CDR3 protein. The sample contains around 1.5 million distinct CDR3 sequences, about 35% of which appear only once. The chain joins TRBV5-1 to TRBJ2-7; D is ambiguous. This clonotype originated in a woman in her twenties or thirties in good health. Sequencing used blood. The CDR3 here is CASSLGPRDTGYEQYF. The CDR3 DNA is TGCGCCAGCAGCTTGGGGCCTAGGGATACGGGCTACGAGCAGTACTTC.